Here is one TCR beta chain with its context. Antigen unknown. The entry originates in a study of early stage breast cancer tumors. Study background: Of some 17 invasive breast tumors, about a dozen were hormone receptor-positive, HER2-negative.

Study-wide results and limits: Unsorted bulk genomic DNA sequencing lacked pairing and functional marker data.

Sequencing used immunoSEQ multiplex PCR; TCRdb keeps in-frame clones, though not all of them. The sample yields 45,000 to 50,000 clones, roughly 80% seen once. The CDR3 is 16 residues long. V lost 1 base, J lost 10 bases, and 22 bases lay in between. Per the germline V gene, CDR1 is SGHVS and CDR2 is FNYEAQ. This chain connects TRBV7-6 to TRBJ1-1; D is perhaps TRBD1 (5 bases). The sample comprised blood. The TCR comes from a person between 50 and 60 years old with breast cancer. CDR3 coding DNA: TGTGCCAGCAGCTTAGAAACAACGACAGCTCGAGGTAGAGCTTTCTTT. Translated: CASSLETTTARGRAFF.